The sequence of this T cell receptor beta chain was determined in a study of early T cells in non-severe SARS-CoV-2 infection. Study-wide background: The sequenced material was bulk RNA from unsorted whole blood, and its chains were unpaired.

Points from the study as a whole: Anti-spike CD8 responses were favored in VDJdb matching, and private and CD4 specificities were missed.

The CDR3 runs 14 residues. Germline V gene lookup returns CDR1 GTSNPN and CDR2 SVGIG (reference sequence). V was shortened by 2 bases and J by 6 bases, with 14 bases between the two germline ends. On this clonotype: What it recognizes is unknown.

Unique molecular identifiers tagged individual cDNA molecules. TCRdb itself ran the 5' RACE reads through MiXCR, one entry per CDR3 protein. There are about 62,000 distinct CDR3 sequences in the sample; about 9.3% occur only once, and less than 1.5% lies in the top ten. This chain joins TRBV30 and TRBJ2-4; no clear D. Sequenced material: whole blood. This receptor was taken from an adult who was a healthcare worker with PCR-confirmed SARS-CoV-2 infection or an uninfected control (not recorded which). CDR3 in DNA: TGTGCCTGGAGTCCTGGACCCCCTGGAAACATTCAGTACTTC. Translating gives CAWSPGPPGNIQYF.